Described below is a single T cell receptor beta chain sequence and its context. This sample stems from a study of blood T cell repertoires in COVID-19. TCRdb's copy holds only in-frame clones and misses some; the assay was immunoSEQ multiplex PCR. Of tens of thousands of clones in the sample, about 80% were seen once. The germline V gene encodes CDR1 KGHDR and CDR2 SFDVKD. V lost 2 bases to trimming and J lost 4 bases; unmatched junction nucleotides: 7. The CDR3 contains 16 residues. The sequence derives from a woman aged 80 or older with acute or convalescent COVID-19. Source material: peripheral blood. V and J are TRBV24-1 and TRBJ2-3; the match to TRBD2 covers 8 bases. As DNA, the CDR3 is TGTGCCACCAGTGATTCGGGGGGGCCTGGATCAGATACGCAGTATTTT. Protein sequence: CATSDSGGPGSDTQYF.